Sequencing of this T cell receptor (beta chain) was carried out in a study of shared T cell receptors in the human thymus listed by TCRdb under 2021. At the level of the whole study: The study examined how the human thymus generates shared, self-reactive T-cell receptor alpha chains.

Library preparation used the immunoSEQ multiplex PCR assay. The clones in this table, taken by TCRdb from immuneACCESS, are in-frame only. Not every clone is retained; where verified, under half of the shortfall comes from an unresolved V gene, and the cause of the rest is unknown. The sample table records around 67,000 clones; around 96% of these occur just once. Approximately 0.035% of the sample is in the top ten clones. From the cysteine up to the phenylalanine, the CDR3 has a length of 13 residues. CDR3 DNA is the only sequence kept; it has 39 bases, read in frame from the first base. The germline V gene gives CDR1 as SGHTA and CDR2 as FQGNSA. Unmatched junction bases come to 5, with V trimmed by 3 bases and J by 8 bases. Regarding this clone: Its antigen is not yet known. Base qualities were left out, and no much larger clone turns up one base away.

The V gene is TRBV7-2 and the J gene is TRBJ1-1, with 8 middle bases fitting TRBD1. The sequencing input was thymocytes. This TCR was sampled from a human donor. The CDR3 in this case is CASSFQRTGEAFF. The nucleotides read TGTGCCAGCAGCTTTCAACGGACAGGGGAAGCTTTCTTT.